This TCR beta chain derives from a study of cytotoxic CD8 clonotypes in ibrutinib-treated CLL (dated by TCRdb to about 2021). With regard to the full study: In this cohort, around 15 patients were treatment-naive and roughly 10 were relapsed/refractory, while some 18 had unmutated IGHV. Longitudinal samples were obtainable from about 30% of the roughly 90 participants in the trial. Partial responses were observed in around 25 patients and complete responses in 2; after a median follow-up of roughly 72 months, remission was maintained in 15 or so patients and progression was observed in approximately twelve. Cryopreserved peripheral blood mononuclear cells were collected before treatment, at response, and at either disease progression or sustained remission. On average, each sample had approximately 250,000 productive templates and 94,082 productive rearrangements. Response samples were taken after a median of approximately 13 months on treatment, ranging from about 6 to 36 months. Every remission and progressive disease sample was obtained while ibrutinib was still being received by the patients.

Here is what the overall study found, with its caveats: Sampling times were not matched between sustained-remission and progressing patients, and lymph node repertoires were not studied. Clonality increased at ibrutinib response, stayed stable in sustained remission, and fell back toward baseline at progression. Baseline clonality was found to be higher than that of age-matched healthy donors and was strongly correlated with circulating CD8+ T-cell counts. Public clonotypes were rare and either contracted or stayed stable during treatment, and the rise in clonality at ibrutinib response reflected the expansion of private clonotypes.

On a MiSeq, deep resolution sequencing aimed for a depth between 1 in 1 million and 1 in 200,000 T cells, with each clonotype covered approximately 9.2x on average. The immunoSEQ hsTCRB Kit was used to generate TCR beta libraries. In the authors' own workflow: Data were analyzed with ImmunoSEQ Data Assistant and ImmunoSEQ Analyzer, with V, D and J genes assigned per IMGT definitions. Clonality, which ranges from 0 to 1, was calculated as one minus the normalized Shannon entropy of productive rearrangement frequencies. Only overrepresented clonotypes making up at least 0.05% of the repertoire of each patient were included in the public clonotype analysis. About a dozen repertoires from age-matched healthy donors, obtained from immuneACCESS, served as clonality controls. Imported from immuneACCESS, the table was reduced by TCRdb to in-frame sequences with V and J called. These copies leave out some clones; in studies compared against another copy, an unresolved V gene accounts for under half, and the cause of the remainder is not known. Clone size and V and J calls were adopted from that table, with D and trimming inferred from the DNA. A total of 150,000 or so clones appear in this sample, roughly 76% of them only once. Roughly 4.7% of the sample is in the top ten clones.

Read against the paper, the sample's time point label means: roughly 23 months on ibrutinib. For TCR beta library preparation, around 1.9 micrograms of genomic DNA were extracted from the cryopreserved PBMCs. High-throughput TCR beta sequencing was performed on longitudinal blood samples from CLL patients receiving ibrutinib monotherapy. Patients were enrolled in a phase 2 open-label single-center ibrutinib monotherapy trial. A word on this clone: Its antigen has not been determined. No per-base quality is available; no much larger clone lies one base away.

CDR1 is given as SGHAT and CDR2 as FQNNGV, both from the germline V gene. From cysteine to phenylalanine, the CDR3 is 11 amino acids long. The entry retains the CDR3 DNA only, 33 bases that are in frame from base 1. V loses 7 bases, J loses 2 bases, and the germline ends lie 5 bases apart. The sample consisted of PBMCs, taken after 24 months of ibrutinib treatment. The V and J segments used are TRBV11-2 and TRBJ2-5; no D gene is confidently identified. This TCR derives from a human donor with chronic lymphocytic leukemia. CDR3 protein: CASKQQETQYF. The DNA reads as follows: TGTGCCAGCAAGCAGCAAGAGACCCAGTACTTC.